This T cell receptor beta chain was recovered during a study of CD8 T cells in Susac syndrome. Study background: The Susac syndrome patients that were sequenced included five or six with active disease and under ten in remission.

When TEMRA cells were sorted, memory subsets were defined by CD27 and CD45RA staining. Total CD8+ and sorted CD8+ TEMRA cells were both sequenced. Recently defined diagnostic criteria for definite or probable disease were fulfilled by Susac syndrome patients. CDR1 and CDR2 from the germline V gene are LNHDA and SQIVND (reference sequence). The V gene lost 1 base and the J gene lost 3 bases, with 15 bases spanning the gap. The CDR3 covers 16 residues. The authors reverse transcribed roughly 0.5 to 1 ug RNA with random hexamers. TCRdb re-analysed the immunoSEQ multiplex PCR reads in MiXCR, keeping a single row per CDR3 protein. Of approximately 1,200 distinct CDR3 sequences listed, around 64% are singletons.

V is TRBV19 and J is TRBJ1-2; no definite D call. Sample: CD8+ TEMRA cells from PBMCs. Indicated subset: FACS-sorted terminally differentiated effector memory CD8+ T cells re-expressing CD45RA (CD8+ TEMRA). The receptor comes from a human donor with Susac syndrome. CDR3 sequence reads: CASSIVPGALDYGYTF. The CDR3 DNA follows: TGTGCCAGTAGTATAGTACCGGGCGCCCTAGACTATGGCTACACCTTC.